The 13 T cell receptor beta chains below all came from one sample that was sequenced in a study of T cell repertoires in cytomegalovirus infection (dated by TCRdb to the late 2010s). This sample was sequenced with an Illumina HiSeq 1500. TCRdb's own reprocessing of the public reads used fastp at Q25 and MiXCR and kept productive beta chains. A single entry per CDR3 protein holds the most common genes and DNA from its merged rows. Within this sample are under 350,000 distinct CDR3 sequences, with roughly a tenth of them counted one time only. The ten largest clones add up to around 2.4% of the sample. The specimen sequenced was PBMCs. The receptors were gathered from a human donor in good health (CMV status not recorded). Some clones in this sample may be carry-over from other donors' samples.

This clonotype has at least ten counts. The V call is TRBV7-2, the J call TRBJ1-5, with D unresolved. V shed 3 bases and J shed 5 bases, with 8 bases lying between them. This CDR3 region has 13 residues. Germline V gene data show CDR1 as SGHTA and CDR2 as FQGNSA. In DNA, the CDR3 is TGTGCCAGCAGCTTTTACAGCGATCAGCCCCAGCATTTT. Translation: CASSFYSDQPQHF.

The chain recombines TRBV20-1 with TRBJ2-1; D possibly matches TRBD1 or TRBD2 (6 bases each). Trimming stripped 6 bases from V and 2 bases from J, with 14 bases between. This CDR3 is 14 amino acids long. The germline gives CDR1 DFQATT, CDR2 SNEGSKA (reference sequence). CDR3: CSALRGPTYNEQFF. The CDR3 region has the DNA TGCAGTGCCCTTCGGGGGCCTACCTACAATGAGCAGTTCTTC.

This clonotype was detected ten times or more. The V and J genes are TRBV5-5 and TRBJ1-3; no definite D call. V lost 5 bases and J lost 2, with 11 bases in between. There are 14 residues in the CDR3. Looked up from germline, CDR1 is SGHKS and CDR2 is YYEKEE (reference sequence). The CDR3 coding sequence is TGTGCCAGCAGTACGATGAATACTGGAAACACCATATATTTT. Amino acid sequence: CASSTMNTGNTIYF.

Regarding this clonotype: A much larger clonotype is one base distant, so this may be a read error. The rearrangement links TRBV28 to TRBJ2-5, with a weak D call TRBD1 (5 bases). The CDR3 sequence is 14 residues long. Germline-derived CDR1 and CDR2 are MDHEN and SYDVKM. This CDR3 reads CANSSPSKGETQYF. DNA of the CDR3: TGTGCCAACAGTTCACCCAGCAAGGGGGAGACCCAGTACTTC.

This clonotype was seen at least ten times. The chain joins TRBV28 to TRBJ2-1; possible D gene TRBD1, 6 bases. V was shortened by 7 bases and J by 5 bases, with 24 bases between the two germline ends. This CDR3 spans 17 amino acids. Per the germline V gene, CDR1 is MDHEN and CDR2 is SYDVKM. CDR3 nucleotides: TGTGCCAGCACCTCCAGAGGCCCGGGACACCCCAACAATGAGCAGTTCTTC. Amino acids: CASTSRGPGHPNNEQFF. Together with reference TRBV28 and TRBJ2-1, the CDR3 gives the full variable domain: DVKVTQSSRYLVKRTGEKVFLECVQDMDHENMFWYRQDPGLGLRLIYFSYDVKMKEKGDIPEGYSVSREKKERFSLILESASTNQTSMYLCASTSRGPGHPNNEQFFGPGTRLTVL.

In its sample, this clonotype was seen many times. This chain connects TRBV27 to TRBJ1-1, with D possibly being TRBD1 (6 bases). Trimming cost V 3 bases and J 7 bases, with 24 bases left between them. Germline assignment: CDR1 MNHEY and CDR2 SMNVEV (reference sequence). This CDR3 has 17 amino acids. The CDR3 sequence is CASSFHPITGAANEAFF. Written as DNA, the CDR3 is TGTGCCAGCAGTTTTCACCCAATCACGGGGGCCGCCAATGAAGCTTTCTTT.

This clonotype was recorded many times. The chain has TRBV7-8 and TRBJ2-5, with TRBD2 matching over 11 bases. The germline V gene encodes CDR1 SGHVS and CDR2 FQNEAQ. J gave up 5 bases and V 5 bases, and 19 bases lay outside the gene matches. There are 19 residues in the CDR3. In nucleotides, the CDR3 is TGTGCCAGCAGCCCCCGGCTAGCGGGGGGCGGGAACCGGAACGAGACCCAGTACTTC. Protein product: CASSPRLAGGGNRNETQYF.

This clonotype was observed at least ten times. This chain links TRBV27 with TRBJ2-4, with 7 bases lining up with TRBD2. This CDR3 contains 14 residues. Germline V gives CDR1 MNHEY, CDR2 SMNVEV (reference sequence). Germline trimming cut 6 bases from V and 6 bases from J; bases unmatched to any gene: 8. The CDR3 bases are TGTGCCAGCAGCTGGGGATTAGCGGGAAACATTCAGTACTTC. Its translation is CASSWGLAGNIQYF.

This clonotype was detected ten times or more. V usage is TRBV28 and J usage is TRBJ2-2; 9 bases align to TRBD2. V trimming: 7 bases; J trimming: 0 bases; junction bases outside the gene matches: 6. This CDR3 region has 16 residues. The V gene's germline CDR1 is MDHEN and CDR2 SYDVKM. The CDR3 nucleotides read TGTGCCAGCACAGCGGGGGGCGCCCCGAACACCGGGGAGCTGTTTTTT. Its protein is CASTAGGAPNTGELFF.

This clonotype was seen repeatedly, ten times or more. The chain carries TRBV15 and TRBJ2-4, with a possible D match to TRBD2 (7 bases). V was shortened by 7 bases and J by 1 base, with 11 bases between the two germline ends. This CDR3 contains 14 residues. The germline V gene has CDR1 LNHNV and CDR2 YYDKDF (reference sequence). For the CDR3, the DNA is TGTGCCACCATGAGGGGGGGGGCCAAAAACATTCAGTACTTC. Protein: CATMRGGAKNIQYF.

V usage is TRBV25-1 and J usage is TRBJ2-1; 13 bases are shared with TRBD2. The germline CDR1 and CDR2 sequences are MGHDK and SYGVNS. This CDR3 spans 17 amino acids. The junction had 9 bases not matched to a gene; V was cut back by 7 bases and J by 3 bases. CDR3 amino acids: CASNGGLAGYYYNEQFF. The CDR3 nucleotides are TGTGCCAGCAATGGGGGACTAGCGGGGTATTACTACAATGAGCAGTTCTTC.

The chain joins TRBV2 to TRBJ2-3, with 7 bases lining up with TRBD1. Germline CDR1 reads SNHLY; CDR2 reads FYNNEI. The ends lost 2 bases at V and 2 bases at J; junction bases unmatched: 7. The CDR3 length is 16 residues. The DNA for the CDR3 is TGTGCCAGCAGTGAACGTTACAGGGGCATCACAGATACGCAGTATTTT. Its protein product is CASSERYRGITDTQYF.

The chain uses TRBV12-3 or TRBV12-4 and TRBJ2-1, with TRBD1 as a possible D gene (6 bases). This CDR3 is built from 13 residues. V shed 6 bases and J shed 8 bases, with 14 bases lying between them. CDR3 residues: CASRIQGFHEQFF. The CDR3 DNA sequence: TGTGCCAGCAGAATACAGGGTTTCCATGAGCAGTTCTTC.